This entry describes one TCR beta chain. As yet, its antigen is unknown. MiXCR was run by TCRdb on the 5' RACE reads, yielding one entry per CDR3 protein. The table has roughly 150,000 distinct CDR3 sequences, 25% seen once. This sample was taken from a study of T-cell memory formation after mild COVID-19. The germline V gene encodes CDR1 SGHVS and CDR2 FQNEAQ. Losses at the gene ends were 1 base for V and 6 bases for J; bases not matched to a gene: 2. This CDR3 region has 14 residues. Study-level findings and limits: Later expanders leaned CD4+, whereas day 15 to 85 contracting clones were balanced CD4/CD8.

Sample: PBMCs or a T cell subset sorted from them (not recorded which). This chain links TRBV7-8 with TRBJ2-2; 7 bases map to TRBD2. The sequence derives from an adult woman who had mild COVID-19 (a few samples of this study predate the infection). Cell type and time point are not known. CDR3 sequence: CASSLVREAGELFF. CDR3 nucleotides: TGTGCCAGCAGCTTAGTTCGGGAGGCCGGGGAGCTGTTTTTT.